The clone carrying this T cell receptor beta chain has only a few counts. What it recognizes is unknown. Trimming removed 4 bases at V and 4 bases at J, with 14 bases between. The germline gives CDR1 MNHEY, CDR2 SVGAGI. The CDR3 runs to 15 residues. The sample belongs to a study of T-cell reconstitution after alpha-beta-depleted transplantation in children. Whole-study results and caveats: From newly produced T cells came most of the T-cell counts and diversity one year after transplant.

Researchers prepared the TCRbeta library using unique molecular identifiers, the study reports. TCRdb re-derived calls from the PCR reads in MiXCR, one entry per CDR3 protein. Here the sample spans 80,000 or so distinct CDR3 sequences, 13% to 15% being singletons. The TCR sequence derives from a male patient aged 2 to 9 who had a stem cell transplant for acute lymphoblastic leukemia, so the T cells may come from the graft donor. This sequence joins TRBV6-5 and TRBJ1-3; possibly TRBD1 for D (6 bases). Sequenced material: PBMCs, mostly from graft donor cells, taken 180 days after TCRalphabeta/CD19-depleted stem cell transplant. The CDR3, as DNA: TGTGCCAGCAGTTTCCGAGGGGGGGAAGGAAACACCATATATTTT. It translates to CASSFRGGEGNTIYF.